The 24 T cell receptor beta chains below all came from one sample that was sequenced in a study of metastatic and nonmetastatic thyroid tumors (dated by TCRdb to 2020 to 2022). No patient had received any treatment before thyroid surgery. The receptor library was made with PCR. Sequencing was carried out with an Illumina HiSeq 4000. TCRdb itself trimmed the public reads at Q25 with fastp, ran MiXCR and retained productive beta chains. This sample gives tens of thousands of clones in total; around 10% of them show up just once. Roughly a quarter of the sample comes from the top ten. Sequencing was performed on blood. These receptors came from a female donor with papillary thyroid cancer or a benign thyroid nodule (not recorded which). Some clones in this sample may be carry-over from other donors' samples.

This clone was counted ten times or more. This chain links TRBV11-2 with TRBJ1-4, with D maybe TRBD1 (6 bases). The CDR3 has 14 residues. With 3 bases removed from V and 7 bases from J, the gap between germline ends came to 12 bases. Germline V CDR1 and CDR2: SGHAT, FQNNGV. This CDR3 is CASSLNRVTEKLFF. The CDR3 coding sequence is TGTGCCAGCAGCTTGAACAGGGTTACTGAAAAACTGTTTTTT.

This clone was detected many times. The junction and the germline gene differ at one end; a read error may be behind it. This CDR3 is also generated by other DNA sequences in the sample. The gene calls are TRBV2 and TRBJ2-7; D remains unclear. This CDR3 spans 13 amino acids. The V gene's germline CDR1 is SNHLY and CDR2 FYNNEI. CDR3 DNA: TGTGCCAGCAGTCCCGGGTCCTCCGTGGACCGAGGCTTC. Translation gives CASSPGSSVDRGF.

This clone was detected many times. The chain combines TRBV6-1 with TRBJ2-7; D is uncertain. Germline V gene lookup returns CDR1 MNHNS and CDR2 SASEGT. The CDR3 loop spans 12 amino acids. V lost 10 bases and J lost 1, with 11 bases in between. The CDR3 coding sequence is TGTGCCACCACTCTGGGATCCTACGAGCAGTACTTC. This gives the protein CATTLGSYEQYF.

This clone has more than one count but fewer than ten. Since a much larger clone is just one base distant, this may be a read error. The rearrangement links TRBV29-1 to TRBJ2-1; TRBD1 aligns across 7 bases. CDR3 length: 13 amino acids. The germline CDR1 and CDR2 sequences are SQVTM and ANQGSEA. J lost 5 bases, V lost 7 bases, and 8 bases had no gene match. This CDR3 is CSADRGQNNEQFF. In nucleotides, the CDR3 is TGCAGCGCGGATAGGGGACAGAACAATGAGCAGTTCTTC.

This clone was found a few times. The chain employs TRBV12-3 or TRBV12-4 and TRBJ2-1; 13 nucleotides agree with TRBD2. The CDR3 totals 16 residues. Trimming took 1 base from V and 10 from J; bases not matched to a gene: 7. Here the CDR3 reads CASSLDGLAGVWEQFF. The CDR3 nucleotides read TGTGCCAGCAGTTTAGATGGACTAGCGGGAGTCTGGGAGCAGTTCTTC.

This clone came up a few times. This may be a read error, as it is one base from a much larger clone. The rearrangement joins TRBV10-3 to TRBJ2-7; D may correspond to TRBD1 or TRBD2 (6 bases each). Germline V gene lookup returns CDR1 ENHRY and CDR2 SYGVKD. The CDR3 covers 18 residues. CDR3 region: CAISESRLWGAASYGQYF. CDR3 bases: TGTGCCATCAGTGAGTCGAGACTATGGGGGGCCGCCTCCTACGGGCAGTACTTC.

This clone showed up many times. The chain uses TRBV20-1 and TRBJ2-2; maybe TRBD2 (5 bases). The ends were cut back, 6 bases at V and 3 bases at J, with 8 bases in the middle. Germline CDR1 is DFQATT and CDR2 is SNEGSKA (reference sequence). CDR3 length: 12 amino acids. The CDR3 region is CSALADTGELFF. The DNA for the CDR3 is TGCAGTGCGCTAGCAGACACCGGGGAGCTGTTTTTT.

This clone was recorded many times. This chain links TRBV12-3 or TRBV12-4 with TRBJ2-2, with a weak D call TRBD1 (6 bases). V dropped 6 bases and J dropped 2 bases, with 16 bases sitting between them. CDR3 size: 16 residues. The CDR3 is CASRGWGTPNTGELFF. In DNA, the CDR3 is TGTGCCAGCAGAGGGTGGGGGACACCAAACACCGGGGAGCTGTTTTTT.

The sample holds a few counts of this clone. This chain joins TRBV2 and TRBJ2-7; 7 nucleotides line up with TRBD2. The length of the CDR3 is 17 residues. From germline, CDR1 is SNHLY and CDR2 FYNNEI. The ends lost 3 bases at V and 5 bases at J; junction bases unmatched: 16. The CDR3 is CASSDVSSGRAGDEQYF. CDR3 in DNA: TGTGCCAGCAGTGACGTATCTAGCGGCCGCGCGGGGGACGAGCAGTACTTC.

This clone was seen many times. This chain links TRBV20-1 with TRBJ2-1; the match to TRBD2 covers 8 bases. The CDR3 loop spans 16 amino acids. V lost 1 base and J lost 5; bases outside the gene matches: 10. The V gene's germline CDR1 is DFQATT and CDR2 SNEGSKA (reference sequence). DNA of the CDR3: TGCAGTGCTAGAGGATCGGAGCGGGAGAGTCACAATGAGCAGTTCTTC. This sequence encodes CSARGSERESHNEQFF.

This clone was picked up many times. The chain links TRBV9 to TRBJ2-1, with TRBD2 matching 9 bases. Germline V lookup: CDR1 SGDLS, CDR2 YYNGEE. V trimming: 1 base; J trimming: 4 bases; junction bases outside the gene matches: 6. The CDR3 contains 16 residues. CDR3 nucleotides: TGTGCCAGCAGCGTAAGGCGGGAGGGCCGTTACAATGAGCAGTTCTTC. Translated: CASSVRREGRYNEQFF.

This clone was recorded at least ten times. The V call is TRBV20-1, the J call TRBJ1-6; TRBD1 agrees at 9 bases. The CDR3 contains 14 residues. With 5 bases clipped from V and 9 bases from J, the junction kept 8 bases outside the gene matches. Per germline, CDR1 DFQATT and CDR2 SNEGSKA (reference sequence). DNA of the CDR3: TGCAGTGCTGCCGGGACAGGGACGGGTTCACCCCTCCACTTT. It is translated as CSAAGTGTGSPLHF.

This clone was detected ten times or more. V gene TRBV5-8 combines with J gene TRBJ2-7; no reliable D call. CDR3 length: 14 residues. CDR1 and CDR2 (germline): SGHTS, YDEGEE. The ends were cut back, 1 base at V and 2 bases at J, with 10 bases in the middle. The CDR3 here is CASSLSGATYEQYF. In DNA form, the CDR3 reads TGTGCCAGCAGCTTGTCCGGAGCCACCTACGAGCAGTACTTC. The full variable domain, its missing parts supplied by reference TRBV5-8 and TRBJ2-7, is EAGVTQSPTHLIKTRGQQATLRCSPISGHTSVYWYQQALGLGLQFLLWYDEGEERNRGNFPPRFSGRQFPNYSSELNVNALELEDSALYLCASSLSGATYEQYFGPGTRLTVT.

The chain uses TRBV6-9 and TRBJ2-5; either TRBD1 or TRBD2 may fit D (5 bases each). The V end lost 4 bases, the J end lost 0 bases, and 15 bases lay between the germline ends. Germline assignment: CDR1 MNHGY and CDR2 SVAAGI. The CDR3 covers 16 residues. CDR3 nucleotide sequence: TGTGCCAGCAGTTCTGCTTCGGGACCTTACCAAGAGACCCAGTACTTC. This encodes CASSSASGPYQETQYF.

This clone was seen ten or more times. This sequence joins TRBV6-1 and TRBJ1-5, with D hard to call. Trimming took off 6 bases at V and 5 bases at J, with 20 bases between the two ends. The CDR3 has 16 residues. Germline CDR1 MNHNS, CDR2 SASEGT. CDR3 sequence reads: CASSQNPASPDQPQHF. The CDR3 region has the DNA TGTGCCAGCAGCCAAAATCCCGCCTCGCCTGATCAGCCCCAGCATTTT.

This clone appeared many times. The chain links TRBV28 to TRBJ1-2; D perhaps matches TRBD1 (6 bases). With 7 bases removed from V and 8 bases from J, the gap between germline ends came to 23 bases. The CDR3 is 15 residues long. Looked up from germline, CDR1 is MDHEN and CDR2 is SYDVKM. The CDR3 nucleotides read TGTGCCAGCACACGGCCCGGGACACTGCTTTGGGGCTACACCTTC. It is translated as CASTRPGTLLWGYTF.

The chain has TRBV2 and TRBJ1-2; 7 bases line up with TRBD1. The germline gives CDR1 SNHLY, CDR2 FYNNEI. V shed 3 bases and J 1 base; nucleotides not matched to a gene: 5. The CDR3 contains 15 residues. CDR3 DNA: TGTGCCAGCAGTGAGGGGACAGCGATTAACTATGGCTACACCTTC. It specifies CASSEGTAINYGYTF.

A note on this clone: The conserved final phenylalanine or tryptophan is absent from the CDR3, which likely points to a read error. The chain combines TRBV12-3 or TRBV12-4 with TRBJ1-2, with 9 bases matching TRBD1. The CDR3 covers 14 residues. This chain's CDR3 is CTSSKPGQGGGYTS. CDR3 nucleotides: TGTACCAGCAGCAAACCGGGACAGGGTGGAGGCTACACCTCC.

The table lists this clone with a few counts. This chain joins TRBV2 and TRBJ1-2; D possibly corresponds to TRBD1 (6 bases). Germline assignment: CDR1 SNHLY and CDR2 FYNNEI. Trimming stripped 7 bases from V and 8 bases from J, with 17 bases between. The CDR3 is 13 amino acids. CDR3 sequence (DNA): TGTGCCAGCAACAGGGCCTCGGTGGACGGCTACACCTTC. It yields the protein CASNRASVDGYTF. The entire variable domain, with the rest obtained from reference TRBV2 and TRBJ1-2, is as follows: EPEVTQTPSHQVTQMGQEVILRCVPISNHLYFYWYRQILGQKVEFLVSFYNNEISEKSEIFDDQFSVERPDGSNFTLKIRSTKLEDSAMYFCASNRASVDGYTFGSGTRLTVV.

This clone was found many times. The chain combines TRBV9 with TRBJ2-2; no reliable D call. CDR3 length equals 17 residues. V lost 4 bases, J lost 1 base, and 17 bases lay in between. Germline V gene data show CDR1 as SGDLS and CDR2 as YYNGEE. CDR3 sequence reads: CASSSSRIAQNTGELFF. The CDR3 bases are TGTGCCAGCAGCTCAAGTAGGATCGCCCAGAACACCGGGGAGCTGTTTTTT.

This clone has ten or more counts. The chain employs TRBV5-1 and TRBJ2-7, with D possibly matching TRBD2 (6 bases). Trimming removed 2 bases at V and 3 bases at J, with 12 bases between. Germline V CDR1 and CDR2: SGHRS, YFSETQ. The CDR3 contains 14 residues. The CDR3 protein is CASSFRVGGYEQYF. In DNA form, the CDR3 reads TGCGCCAGCAGCTTTCGGGTCGGGGGCTACGAGCAGTACTTC.

The sample holds many counts of this clone. This sequence joins TRBV4-3 and TRBJ1-1, with D unresolved. Trimming took 3 bases from V and 0 from J, leaving 11 bases between them. The CDR3 loop spans 15 amino acids. Germline CDR1 is LGHNA and CDR2 is YSLEER. In nucleotides, the CDR3 is TGCGCCAGCAGCCAGGAAAGGTCTCTGAACACTGAAGCTTTCTTT. It specifies CASSQERSLNTEAFF.

This sequence joins TRBV6-1 and TRBJ1-5; TRBD1 matches at 8 bases. The CDR3 spans 14 residues. V was clipped by 8 bases and J by 15 bases; unmatched bases: 18. From germline, CDR1 is MNHNS and CDR2 SASEGT. The CDR3 loop reads CASGRTQGDQHRHF. The CDR3 DNA reads as TGTGCCAGCGGGCGCACACAGGGGGATCAGCACCGGCATTTT.

This clone was picked up many times. This chain links TRBV27 with TRBJ1-6; TRBD1 might be the D (5 bases). Trimming shortened V by 5 bases and J by 6 bases, and 11 bases separated the two germline ends. This CDR3 is built from 14 residues. The V gene's germline CDR1 is MNHEY and CDR2 SMNVEV (reference sequence). The CDR3 loop reads CASSPGVGNSPLHF. CDR3 coding DNA: TGTGCCAGCAGTCCGGGGGTCGGTAATTCACCCCTCCACTTT.